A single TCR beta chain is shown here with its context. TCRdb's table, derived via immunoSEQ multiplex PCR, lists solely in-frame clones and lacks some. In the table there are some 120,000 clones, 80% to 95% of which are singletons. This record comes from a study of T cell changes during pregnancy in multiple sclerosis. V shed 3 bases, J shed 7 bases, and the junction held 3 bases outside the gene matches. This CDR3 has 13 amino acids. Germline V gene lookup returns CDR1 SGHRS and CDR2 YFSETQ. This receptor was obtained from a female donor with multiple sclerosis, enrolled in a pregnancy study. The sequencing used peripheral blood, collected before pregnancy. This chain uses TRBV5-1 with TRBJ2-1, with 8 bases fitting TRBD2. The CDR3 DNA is TGCGCCAGCAGCTGGGGACTAGGGAATGAGCAGTTCTTC. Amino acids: CASSWGLGNEQFF.